Described below is a single T cell receptor beta chain sequence and its context. What it binds is not known. In the naive CD8 group, cells lacked CD45RO and were positively selected for CCR7, so terminally differentiated effector memory CD45RA+ cells were left out. Recent vaccinations or acute infections were absent in the healthy HIV-negative adult donors. How the authors handled the data: ImmunoSEQ supplied junction-only sequences lacking quality scores, so filtering was different. The method was immunoSEQ multiplex PCR; TCRdb's version includes in-frame clones alone and lacks a portion of them. For V, J and clone size, that table is used; D and trimming come from the DNA. The sample has around 2,000,000 clones; 90% to 95% are singletons. CDR3 size: 15 residues. Trimming took off 3 bases at V and 0 bases at J, with 9 bases between the two ends. Per germline, CDR1 SGHTA and CDR2 FQGNSA. This specimen belongs to a study of shared clonotypes between healthy human individuals.

Broader study findings: Blood was the only sampled material, and tissue repertoires likely differ. Non-shared clonotypes had lower generation probabilities than those shared by all four donors.

This chain uses TRBV7-2 with TRBJ1-3; D unresolved. Sequencing used naive CD8+ T cells from PBMCs. The clonotype was recovered from a man aged 18 to 29 in good health. Some clones in this sample may be carry-over from other donors' samples. The DNA for the CDR3 is TGTGCCAGCAGCTTCGGTATTAACTCTGGAAACACCATATATTTT. Translation gives CASSFGINSGNTIYF.